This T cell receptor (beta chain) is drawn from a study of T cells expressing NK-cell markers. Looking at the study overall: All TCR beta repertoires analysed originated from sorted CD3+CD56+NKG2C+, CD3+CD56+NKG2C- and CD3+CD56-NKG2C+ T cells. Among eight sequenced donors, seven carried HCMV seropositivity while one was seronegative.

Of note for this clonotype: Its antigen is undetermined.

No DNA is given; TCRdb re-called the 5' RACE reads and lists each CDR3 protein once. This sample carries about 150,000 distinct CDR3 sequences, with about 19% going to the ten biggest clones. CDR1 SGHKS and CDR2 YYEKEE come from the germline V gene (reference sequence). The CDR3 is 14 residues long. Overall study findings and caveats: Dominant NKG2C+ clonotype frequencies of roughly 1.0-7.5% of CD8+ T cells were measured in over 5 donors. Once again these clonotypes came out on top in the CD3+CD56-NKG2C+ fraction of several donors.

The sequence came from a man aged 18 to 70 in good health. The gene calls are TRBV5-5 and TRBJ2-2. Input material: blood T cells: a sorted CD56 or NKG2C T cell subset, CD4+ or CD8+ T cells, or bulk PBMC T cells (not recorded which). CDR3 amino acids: CASSLEGNAGELFF.